One sample yielded the 29 T cell receptor beta chains listed below, sequenced in a study of patients and donors after allogeneic stem cell transplantation. MiXCR was run by TCRdb on the RT-PCR reads, yielding one entry per CDR3 protein. The sample lists 900,000 to 1,000,000 distinct CDR3 sequences, more than 15% occurring once. The sequencing sample was made of blood, either unsorted or a sorted T cell fraction (not recorded which). These receptors were obtained from a human donor who was either an allogeneic HSCT recipient or a stem cell or donor lymphocyte infusion donor (not recorded which). It is not recorded whose cells these are; they may come from a transplant donor.

The V and J genes are TRBV10-3 and TRBJ2-5, with TRBD2 identical over 10 bases. The CDR3 is 15 residues long. Germline V gene sequence: CDR1 ENHRY, CDR2 SYGVKD. The CDR3 sequence is CATRVVAGGQETQYF. CDR3 in DNA: TGTGCTACTCGGGTGGTAGCGGGAGGACAAGAGACCCAGTACTTC.

The chain employs TRBV28 and TRBJ2-7; 9 bases line up with TRBD1. Germline CDR1 reads MDHEN; CDR2 reads SYDVKM. The CDR3 totals 15 residues. Trimming cost V 11 bases and J 2 bases; bases outside gene matches: 13. The CDR3 is CASDRGGSGAYEQYF. Here the CDR3 DNA reads TGTGCCTCGGACAGGGGAGGTAGCGGAGCCTACGAGCAGTACTTC.

This clonotype showed up just a few times. The chain carries TRBV2 and TRBJ2-5, with D perhaps given as TRBD1 or TRBD2 (5 bases each). In germline, CDR1 is SNHLY, CDR2 FYNNEI. V lost 7 bases to trimming and J lost 5 bases, with 11 bases between them. CDR3 length: 12 residues. DNA of the CDR3: TGTGCCAGCACCCGGGGCCTTGAGACCCAGTACTTC. Its translation: CASTRGLETQYF.

The table lists this clonotype with a few counts. The chain links TRBV12-3 or TRBV12-4 to TRBJ1-1; a weak D match, TRBD1 (5 bases). Trimming left V 5 bases short and J 2 bases short, with 15 bases between. The CDR3 consists of 15 residues. The CDR3 spells CASSPRGLVNTEAFF. CDR3 DNA sequence: TGTGCCAGCAGTCCGAGGGGATTGGTAAACACTGAAGCTTTCTTT.

V gene TRBV5-1 combines with J gene TRBJ2-2, with TRBD1 identical over 8 bases. This CDR3 contains 16 residues. Losses at the gene ends were 4 bases for V and 1 base for J; bases not matched to a gene: 6. Germline loops: CDR1 SGHRS, CDR2 YFSETQ. DNA for the CDR3: TGCGCCAGCAGCGGCAGGGGGCGCATGAACACCGGGGAGCTGTTTTTT. Translating it yields CASSGRGRMNTGELFF.

The chain recombines TRBV20-1 with TRBJ1-2, with D maybe TRBD1 (5 bases). This CDR3 is 13 amino acids long. In germline, CDR1 is DFQATT, CDR2 SNEGSKA (reference sequence). Trimming left V 0 bases short and J 4 bases short, with 9 bases between. Here the CDR3 reads CSARDPTVYGYTF. The CDR3 DNA follows: TGCAGTGCTAGAGACCCGACAGTCTATGGCTACACCTTC.

This clonotype was seen more than once but under ten times. The rearrangement uses TRBV12-3 or TRBV12-4 and TRBJ1-1, with D perhaps TRBD1 (6 bases). The ends were cut back, 7 bases at V and 0 bases at J, with 12 bases in the middle. This CDR3 has 14 amino acids. CDR3 in amino acids: CASTQGHMNTEAFF. DNA of the CDR3: TGTGCCAGCACCCAGGGACACATGAACACTGAAGCTTTCTTT.

The sample holds a few counts of this clonotype. The rearrangement uses TRBV20-1 and TRBJ1-5, with D perhaps matching TRBD1 (5 bases). The CDR3 contains 13 residues. Trimming removed 6 bases from V and 5 bases from J, with 14 bases in between. Germline lookup yields CDR1 DFQATT and CDR2 SNEGSKA (reference sequence). The CDR3 reads CSATEGVYQPQHF. Written as DNA, the CDR3 is TGCAGTGCGACAGAGGGAGTCTATCAGCCCCAGCATTTT.

Many counts were recorded for this clonotype. V gene TRBV15 combines with J gene TRBJ2-2; possible D gene TRBD1, 6 bases. Germline V gene lookup returns CDR1 LNHNV and CDR2 YYDKDF (reference sequence). This CDR3 contains 14 residues. The germline V and J ends were trimmed by 1 base and 4 bases, with 7 bases remaining between them. The CDR3 protein is CATSRARGTGELFF. The CDR3, as DNA: TGTGCCACCAGCAGAGCCAGGGGCACCGGGGAGCTGTTTTTT.

This clonotype was picked up a small number of times. The chain is built from TRBV20-1 and TRBJ1-3; D is possibly TRBD1 (5 bases). The CDR3 consists of 14 residues. Germline lookup yields CDR1 DFQATT and CDR2 SNEGSKA (reference sequence). The V and J ends lost 0 bases and 6 bases respectively, with 12 bases between them. CDR3 sequence (DNA): TGCAGTGCTAGAGATAGGAGGGGTAAAAACACCATATATTTT. It yields the protein CSARDRRGKNTIYF.

The J gene is TRBJ2-7, the V gene TRBV6-5, with TRBD2 identical over 14 bases. The germline V gene has CDR1 MNHEY and CDR2 SVGAGI. CDR3 length equals 16 residues. Trimming at V came to 2 bases and at J to 3 bases, leaving 3 bases not matched to a gene. CDR3 nucleotide sequence: TGTGCCAGCAGTTACCGACTAGCGGGAGGGGTCTACGAGCAGTACTTC. It translates to CASSYRLAGGVYEQYF.

This clonotype came up a few times. The chain carries TRBV12-3 or TRBV12-4 and TRBJ1-5; a possible D gene is TRBD1 (5 bases). The CDR3 length is 16 residues. The ends were cut back, 3 bases at V and 4 bases at J, with 16 bases in the middle. This CDR3 is CASSFSQTVNNQPQHF. Written as DNA, the CDR3 is TGTGCCAGCAGTTTTTCCCAGACAGTAAATAATCAGCCCCAGCATTTT.

This chain uses TRBV20-1 with TRBJ2-5, with D perhaps TRBD2 (7 bases). V was trimmed by 5 bases and J by 4 bases, leaving 20 bases between them. Per the germline V gene, CDR1 is DFQATT and CDR2 is SNEGSKA (reference sequence). The CDR3 is made up of 15 amino acids. The CDR3 sequence: CSAPKGGLGLETQYF. The CDR3, as DNA: TGCAGTGCTCCCAAGGGGGGGTTGGGACTAGAGACCCAGTACTTC.

V usage is TRBV29-1 and J usage is TRBJ2-7, with TRBD1 identical over 7 bases. V shed 5 bases, J shed 3 bases, and the junction held 7 bases outside the gene matches. There are 13 residues in the CDR3. CDR1 SQVTM and CDR2 ANQGSEA come from the germline V gene. CDR3 coding DNA: TGCAGCGTTTTAACAGGGGAAGGCTACGAGCAGTACTTC. Protein sequence: CSVLTGEGYEQYF.

This clonotype was recorded a few times. The genes are TRBV10-3 and TRBJ2-2, with a weak D call TRBD1 (6 bases). The germline V gene has CDR1 ENHRY and CDR2 SYGVKD. This CDR3 is 15 amino acids long. Trimming took off 6 bases at V and 1 base at J, with 12 bases between the two ends. The CDR3 DNA reads as TGTGCCATCAGCCCGCCGACAGGGAACACCGGGGAGCTGTTTTTT. This gives the protein CAISPPTGNTGELFF.

The CDR3 DNA follows: TGTGCCAGCAGTGAATCCCCAGCTTCAAATTCACCCCTCCACTTT. This codes for CASSESPASNSPLHF. V usage is TRBV25-1 and J usage is TRBJ1-6; D not certain. This CDR3 comprises 15 residues. CDR1 and CDR2 from the germline V gene are MGHDK and SYGVNS. V dropped 1 base and J dropped 7 bases, with 11 bases sitting between them. The variable domain in full, with the rest retrieved from reference TRBV25-1 and TRBJ1-6, is EADIYQTPRYLVIGTGKKITLECSQTMGHDKMYWYQQDPGMELHLIHYSYGVNSTEKGDLSSESTVSRIRTEHFPLTLESARPSHTSQYLCASSESPASNSPLHFGNGTRLTVT.

This clonotype occurred a few times. The chain is built from TRBV7-9 and TRBJ2-1, with a tentative D call TRBD2 (5 bases). This CDR3 comprises 15 residues. Looked up from germline, CDR1 is SEHNR and CDR2 is FQNEAQ (reference sequence). Trimming removed 7 bases at V and 6 bases at J, with 19 bases between. Here the CDR3 reads CASISPRGGPNEQFF. As DNA, the CDR3 is TGTGCCAGCATTTCTCCCCGAGGAGGACCCAATGAGCAGTTCTTC. Supplemented by reference TRBV7-9 and TRBJ2-1, the full variable domain reads DTGVSQNPRHKITKRGQNVTFRCDPISEHNRLYWYRQTLGQGPEFLTYFQNEAQLEKSRLLSDRFSAERPKGSFSTLEIQRTEQGDSAMYLCASISPRGGPNEQFFGPGTRLTVL.

This chain joins TRBV27 and TRBJ1-2; TRBD1 aligns across 11 bases. The CDR3 runs to 14 residues. The V gene end was trimmed by 8 bases and the J gene end by 4 bases; junction bases not matched to a gene: 6. CDR1 is MNHEY, CDR2 SMNVEV, per germline (reference sequence). In nucleotides, the CDR3 is TGTGCCAGCTCGGGACAGGGGGTTCTCTATGGCTACACCTTC. This encodes CASSGQGVLYGYTF.

Details on this clonotype: Mismatch with germline at one junction end may stem from a read error. The chain combines TRBV7-7 with TRBJ2-2; maybe TRBD1 (5 bases). There are 13 residues in the CDR3. Germline V lookup: CDR1 SSHAT, CDR2 FNYEAQ (reference sequence). The CDR3 here is CASSTPGSGELFF. The CDR3 DNA reads TGTGCTAGCAGCACCCCAGGGTCCGGGGAGCTGTTTTTT. Full variable domain (outside the CDR3, taken from reference TRBV7-7 and TRBJ2-2): GAGVSQSPRYKVTKRGQDVTLRCDPISSHATLYWYQQALGQGPEFLTYFNYEAQPDKSGLPSDRFSAERPEGSISTLTIQRTEQRDSAMYRCASSTPGSGELFFGEGSRLTVL.

The V call is TRBV5-1, the J call TRBJ1-1; the D is unclear. Germline lookup yields CDR1 SGHRS and CDR2 YFSETQ. There are 13 residues in the CDR3. Trimming shortened V by 4 bases and J by 8 bases, and 15 bases separated the two germline ends. CDR3 sequence reads: CASSPPSRQEAFF. The CDR3 DNA reads as TGCGCCAGCAGCCCCCCTTCGAGGCAGGAAGCTTTCTTT.

V is TRBV13 and J is TRBJ1-1; possibly TRBD1 for D (5 bases). The CDR3 sequence is 14 residues long. From germline, CDR1 is PRHDT and CDR2 FYEKMQ (reference sequence). Trimming pared 5 bases from V and 2 bases from J, leaving 12 bases between. In DNA form, the CDR3 reads TGTGCCAGCAGCGAAAGGACACCAAACACTGAAGCTTTCTTT. It encodes CASSERTPNTEAFF.

This chain connects TRBV5-6 to TRBJ2-5; D might be TRBD2 (5 bases). Germline CDR1 is SGHDT and CDR2 is YYEEEE. The CDR3 has 15 residues. The germline V and J ends were trimmed by 6 bases and 3 bases, with 18 bases remaining between them. CDR3 DNA sequence: TGTGCCAGCACCGCCCCGGGAAGGAGGAAAGAGACCCAGTACTTC. Residues: CASTAPGRRKETQYF.

The chain uses TRBV3-1 and TRBJ2-3, with 7 positions matching TRBD1. Trimming cost V 0 bases and J 10 bases; bases outside gene matches: 7. Per germline, CDR1 LGHDT and CDR2 YNNKEL (reference sequence). The CDR3 extends over 14 amino acids. The CDR3 DNA reads TGTGCCAGCAGCCAAGAAGAACGGGACAGAGCGCAGTATTTT. This translates into CASSQEERDRAQYF.

This clonotype was seen only a few times. The chain recombines TRBV7-9 with TRBJ1-2; weak D call: TRBD1 (5 bases). CDR3 length equals 14 residues. Germline CDR1 SEHNR, CDR2 FQNEAQ (reference sequence). V lost 2 bases, J lost 5 bases, and 12 bases lay in between. In nucleotides, the CDR3 is TGTGCCAGCAGCTTAAGTGACAGAAATTATGGCTACACCTTC. Its protein is CASSLSDRNYGYTF.

This chain links TRBV7-2 with TRBJ2-1; TRBD2 matches 13 bases. The V segment lost 5 bases and the J segment 11 bases; nucleotides outside the gene matches: 9. The germline V gene has CDR1 SGHTA and CDR2 FQGNSA. The CDR3 spans 15 residues. The CDR3 DNA sequence: TGTGCCAGCAGCACAAGACTAGCGGGAGGTACACAGCAGTTCTTC. Translating gives CASSTRLAGGTQQFF.

As DNA, the CDR3 is TGTGCCAGCAGCTCGACAGGGAGAGAGACCGGGGAGCTGTTTTTT. The encoded protein is CASSSTGRETGELFF. This chain joins TRBV27 and TRBJ2-2, with 7 bases matching TRBD1. V gave up 6 bases and J gave up 5 bases; unmatched junction bases: 9. CDR3 length: 15 residues. The V gene's germline CDR1 is MNHEY and CDR2 SMNVEV (reference sequence).

This clonotype was found many times. V gene TRBV24-1 combines with J gene TRBJ2-3; perhaps TRBD2 as D (5 bases). The CDR3 spans 16 residues. Trimming stripped 5 bases from V and 0 bases from J, with 14 bases between. Germline V lookup: CDR1 KGHDR, CDR2 SFDVKD. CDR3 coding DNA: TGTGCCACCAGTGCCCTTGGGGAGCAAAGCACAGATACGCAGTATTTT. It encodes CATSALGEQSTDTQYF.

The DNA of the CDR3 is TGTGCCAGCAGTAGCAGGGTTGGGAGCGGAAACACCATATATTTT. Translation gives CASSSRVGSGNTIYF. The genes are TRBV6-1 and TRBJ1-3; weak D call: TRBD1 (5 bases). Trimming shortened V by 5 bases and J by 4 bases, and 15 bases separated the two germline ends. Germline-derived CDR1 and CDR2 are MNHNS and SASEGT. The CDR3 consists of 15 residues.

This chain connects TRBV7-2 to TRBJ2-2, with 9 bases fitting TRBD1. After removal of 3 bases from V and 4 bases from J, the junction contained 9 bases not matched to a gene. The CDR3 runs to 17 residues. Per the germline V gene, CDR1 is SGHTA and CDR2 is FQGNSA. CDR3: CASSFTGTGRPTGELFF. Here the CDR3 DNA reads TGTGCCAGCAGCTTCACCGGGACAGGGCGCCCCACCGGGGAGCTGTTTTTT.